The entry that follows covers one T cell receptor (beta chain) sequence. This specimen belongs to a study of PD-L1 blockade in urothelial cancer. Time point in this sample: pretreatment peripheral blood. With V trimmed by 6 bases and J by 4 bases, 9 bases remained unmatched. Per germline, CDR1 MNHEY and CDR2 SVGAGI. This CDR3 comprises 14 residues. Synthetic TCR analog templates were added to each PCR reaction. This table comes from immunoSEQ multiplex PCR, and its TCRdb copy is limited to in-frame clones, with some not included. The sample includes over 45,000 clones, about 82% of them seen just once.

The rearrangement links TRBV6-5 to TRBJ2-7; 7 bases are shared with TRBD1. The sequence came from a man aged 55 to 69 with urothelial cancer. Sample: PBMCs, taken around atezolizumab (anti-PD-L1) treatment. This CDR3 is CASRPFGTAYEQYF. The CDR3 region has the DNA TGTGCCAGCAGGCCTTTCGGGACAGCGTACGAGCAGTACTTC.